One and the same sample provided the 3 T cell receptor beta chains below, sequenced in a study of blood T cells in healthy people across ages. The authors ran a second PCR of about 6 to 11 cycles using a sample-barcoded 5' primer and a J-beta primer mix. TCRdb reprocessed the 5' RACE reads with MiXCR, giving one entry per CDR3 protein. The sample carries roughly 1.6 million distinct CDR3 sequences, roughly 30% recorded once. The sequencing input was blood. All receptors come from a woman in her thirties in good health.

In its sample, this clonotype was seen many times. CDR3 residues: CASSWVQGSTDTQYF. The CDR3 DNA is TGTGCCAGCAGTTGGGTCCAGGGGAGCACAGATACGCAGTATTTT. This sequence joins TRBV12-3 or TRBV12-4 and TRBJ2-3; tentative D call: TRBD1 (6 bases). V dropped 4 bases and J dropped 0 bases, with 11 bases sitting between them. This CDR3 contains 15 residues.

The chain carries TRBV28 and TRBJ2-3; tentatively, D is TRBD1 (5 bases). Trimming shortened V by 4 bases and J by 0 bases, and 11 bases separated the two germline ends. The germline CDR1 and CDR2 sequences are MDHEN and SYDVKM. The CDR3 loop spans 15 amino acids. The CDR3 loop is CASSSLTVSTDTQYF. The CDR3 DNA reads as TGTGCCAGCAGTTCCCTGACAGTCAGCACAGATACGCAGTATTTT.

The chain links TRBV18 to TRBJ2-1, with TRBD2 matching over 8 bases. The germline CDR1 and CDR2 sequences are KGHSH and LQKENI. The V and J ends lost 3 bases and 0 bases, in that order; junction bases with no gene match: 7. There are 17 residues in the CDR3. The CDR3 reads CASSPLGGGRSYNEQFF. The CDR3 nucleotides read TGTGCCAGCTCACCGTTAGGCGGGGGGCGCTCCTACAATGAGCAGTTCTTC.